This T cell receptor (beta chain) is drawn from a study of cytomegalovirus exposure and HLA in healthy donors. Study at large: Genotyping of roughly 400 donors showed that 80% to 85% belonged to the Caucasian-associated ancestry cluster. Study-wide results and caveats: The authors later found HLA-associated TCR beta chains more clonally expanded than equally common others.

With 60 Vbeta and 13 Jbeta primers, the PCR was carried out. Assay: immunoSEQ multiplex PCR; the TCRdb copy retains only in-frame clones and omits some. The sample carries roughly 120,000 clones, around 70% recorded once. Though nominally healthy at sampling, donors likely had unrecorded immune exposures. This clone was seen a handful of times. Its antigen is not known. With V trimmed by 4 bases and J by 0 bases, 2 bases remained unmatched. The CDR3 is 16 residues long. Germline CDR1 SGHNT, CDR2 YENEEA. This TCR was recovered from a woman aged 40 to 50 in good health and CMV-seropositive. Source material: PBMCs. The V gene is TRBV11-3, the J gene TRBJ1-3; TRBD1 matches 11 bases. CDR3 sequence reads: CASSSGQGASGNTIYF. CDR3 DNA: TGTGCCAGCAGCTCCGGACAGGGGGCCTCTGGAAACACCATATATTTT.